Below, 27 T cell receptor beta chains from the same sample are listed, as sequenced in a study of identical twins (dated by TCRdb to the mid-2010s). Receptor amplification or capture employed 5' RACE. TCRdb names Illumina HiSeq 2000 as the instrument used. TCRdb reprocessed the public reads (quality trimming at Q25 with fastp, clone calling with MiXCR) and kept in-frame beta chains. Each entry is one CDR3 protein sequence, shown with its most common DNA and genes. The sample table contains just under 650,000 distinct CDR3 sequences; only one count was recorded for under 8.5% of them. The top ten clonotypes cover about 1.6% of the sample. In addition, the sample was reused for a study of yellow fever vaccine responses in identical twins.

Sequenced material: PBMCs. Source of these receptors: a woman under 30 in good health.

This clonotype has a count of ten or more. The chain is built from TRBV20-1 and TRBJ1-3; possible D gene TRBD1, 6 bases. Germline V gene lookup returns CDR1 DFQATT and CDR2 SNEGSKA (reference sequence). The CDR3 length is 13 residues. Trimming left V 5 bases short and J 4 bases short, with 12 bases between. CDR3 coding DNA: TGCAGTGCTGCCACAGGGTACGGAAACACCATATATTTT. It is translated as CSAATGYGNTIYF.

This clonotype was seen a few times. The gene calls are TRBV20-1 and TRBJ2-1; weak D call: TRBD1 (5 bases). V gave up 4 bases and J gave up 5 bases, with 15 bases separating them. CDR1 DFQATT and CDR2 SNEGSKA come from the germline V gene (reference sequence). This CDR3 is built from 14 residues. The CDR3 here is CSATPGRSDNEQFF. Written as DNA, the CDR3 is TGCAGTGCTACGCCAGGGCGATCTGACAATGAGCAGTTCTTC.

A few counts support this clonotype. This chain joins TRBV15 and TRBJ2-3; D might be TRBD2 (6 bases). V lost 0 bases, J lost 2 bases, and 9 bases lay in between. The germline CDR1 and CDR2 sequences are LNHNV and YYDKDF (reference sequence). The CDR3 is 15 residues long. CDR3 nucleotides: TGTGCCACCAGCAGAGATCGGGGGTACACAGATACGCAGTATTTT. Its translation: CATSRDRGYTDTQYF.

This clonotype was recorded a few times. In DNA form, the CDR3 reads TGTGCCAGCAGCCCTGGGACTAGCCGGTTCTCCGAGCAGTACTTC. This sequence encodes CASSPGTSRFSEQYF. The chain uses TRBV7-3 and TRBJ2-7; 9 nucleotides agree with TRBD2. J was trimmed by 6 bases and V by 5 bases; bases with no gene match: 11. The CDR3 length is 15 residues. Germline loops: CDR1 SGHTA, CDR2 FQGTGA.

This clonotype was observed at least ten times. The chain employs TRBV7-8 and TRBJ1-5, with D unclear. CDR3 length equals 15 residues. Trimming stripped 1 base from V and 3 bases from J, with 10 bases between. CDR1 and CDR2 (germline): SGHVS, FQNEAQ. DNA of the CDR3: TGTGCCAGCAGCTTAGAACCCGGAAACAATCAGCCCCAGCATTTT. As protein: CASSLEPGNNQPQHF.

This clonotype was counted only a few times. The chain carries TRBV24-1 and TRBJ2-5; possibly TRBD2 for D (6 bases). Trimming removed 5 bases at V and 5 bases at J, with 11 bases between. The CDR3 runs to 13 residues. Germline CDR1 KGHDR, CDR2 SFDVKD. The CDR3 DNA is TGTGCCACCAGTGGAGGCGGGACGGAGACCCAGTACTTC. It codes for CATSGGGTETQYF.

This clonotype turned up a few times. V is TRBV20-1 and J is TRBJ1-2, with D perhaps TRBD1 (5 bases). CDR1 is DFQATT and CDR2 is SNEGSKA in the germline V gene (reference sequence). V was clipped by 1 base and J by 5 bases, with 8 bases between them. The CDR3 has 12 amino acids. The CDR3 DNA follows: TGCAGTGCTAGAGGGACAAAATATGGCTACACCTTC. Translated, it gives CSARGTKYGYTF.

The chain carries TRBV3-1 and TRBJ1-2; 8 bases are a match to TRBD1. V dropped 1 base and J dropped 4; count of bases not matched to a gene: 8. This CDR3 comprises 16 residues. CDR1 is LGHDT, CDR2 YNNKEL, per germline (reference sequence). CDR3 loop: CASSQARGQGGYGYTF. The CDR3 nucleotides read TGTGCCAGCAGCCAAGCCAGAGGACAGGGAGGCTATGGCTACACCTTC. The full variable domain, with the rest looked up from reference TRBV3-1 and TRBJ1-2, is DTAVSQTPKYLVTQMGNDKSIKCEQNLGHDTMYWYKQDSKKFLKIMFSYNNKELIINETVPNRFSPKSPDKAHLNLHINSLELGDSAVYFCASSQARGQGGYGYTFGSGTRLTVV.

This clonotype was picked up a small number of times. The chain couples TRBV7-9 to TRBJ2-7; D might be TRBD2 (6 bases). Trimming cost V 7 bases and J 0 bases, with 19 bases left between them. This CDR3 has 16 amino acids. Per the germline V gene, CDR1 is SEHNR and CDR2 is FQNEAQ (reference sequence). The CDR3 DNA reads TGTGCCAGCACCCCTTGGGAGGCAACGAGCTCCTACGAGCAGTACTTC. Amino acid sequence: CASTPWEATSSYEQYF.

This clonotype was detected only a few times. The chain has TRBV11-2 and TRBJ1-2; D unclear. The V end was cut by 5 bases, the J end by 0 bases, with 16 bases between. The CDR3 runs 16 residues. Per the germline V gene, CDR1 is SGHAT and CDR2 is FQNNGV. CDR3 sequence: CASSPGPQWANYGYTF. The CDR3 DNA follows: TGTGCCAGCAGCCCTGGACCTCAATGGGCTAACTATGGCTACACCTTC.

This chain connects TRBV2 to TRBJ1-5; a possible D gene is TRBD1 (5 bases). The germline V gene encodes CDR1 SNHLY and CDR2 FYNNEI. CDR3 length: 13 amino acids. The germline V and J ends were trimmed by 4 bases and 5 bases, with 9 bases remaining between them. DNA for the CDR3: TGTGCCAGCAGTGTAGGCAGGGATCAGCCCCAGCATTTT. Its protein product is CASSVGRDQPQHF.

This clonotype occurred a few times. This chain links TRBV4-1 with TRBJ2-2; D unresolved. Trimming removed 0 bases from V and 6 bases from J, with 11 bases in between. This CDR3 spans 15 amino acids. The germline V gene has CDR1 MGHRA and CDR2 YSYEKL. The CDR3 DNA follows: TGCGCCAGCAGCCAAGAAGGGTTGGGATCCGGGGAGCTGTTTTTT. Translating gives CASSQEGLGSGELFF.

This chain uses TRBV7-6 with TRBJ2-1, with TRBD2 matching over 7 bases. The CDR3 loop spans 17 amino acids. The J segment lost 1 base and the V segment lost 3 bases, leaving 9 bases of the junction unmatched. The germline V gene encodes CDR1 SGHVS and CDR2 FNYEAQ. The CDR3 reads CASSFELRLASYNEQFF. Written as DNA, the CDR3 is TGTGCCAGCAGCTTTGAGCTCAGACTAGCTTCCTACAATGAGCAGTTCTTC.

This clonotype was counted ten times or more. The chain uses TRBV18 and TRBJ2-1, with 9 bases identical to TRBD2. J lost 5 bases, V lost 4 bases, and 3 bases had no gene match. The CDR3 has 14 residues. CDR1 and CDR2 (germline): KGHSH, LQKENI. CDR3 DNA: TGTGCCAGCTCACTAGCGGGGGCTAACAATGAGCAGTTCTTC. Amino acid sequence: CASSLAGANNEQFF.

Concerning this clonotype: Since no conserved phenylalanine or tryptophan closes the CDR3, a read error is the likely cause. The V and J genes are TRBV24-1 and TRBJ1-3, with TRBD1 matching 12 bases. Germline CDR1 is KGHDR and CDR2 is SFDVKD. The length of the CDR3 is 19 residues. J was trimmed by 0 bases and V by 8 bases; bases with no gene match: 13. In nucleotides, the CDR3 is TGTGCCACCAAAGTGCGGGACAGGGGGCGAAAATCCTCTGGAAACACCATATATTTG. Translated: CATKVRDRGRKSSGNTIYL.

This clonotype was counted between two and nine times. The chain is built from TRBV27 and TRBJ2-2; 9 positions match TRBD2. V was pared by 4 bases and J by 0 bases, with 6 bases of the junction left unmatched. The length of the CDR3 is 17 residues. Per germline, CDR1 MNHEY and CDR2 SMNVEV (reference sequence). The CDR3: CASSWGVAGANTGELFF. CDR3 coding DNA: TGTGCCAGCAGTTGGGGGGTAGCGGGGGCGAACACCGGGGAGCTGTTTTTT.

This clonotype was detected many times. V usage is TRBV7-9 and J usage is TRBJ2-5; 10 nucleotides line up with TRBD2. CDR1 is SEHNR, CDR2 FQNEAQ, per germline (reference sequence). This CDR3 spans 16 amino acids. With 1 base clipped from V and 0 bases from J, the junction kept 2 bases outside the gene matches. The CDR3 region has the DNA TGTGCCAGCAGCTTAGAACTAGCGGGGAACCAAGAGACCCAGTACTTC. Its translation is CASSLELAGNQETQYF.

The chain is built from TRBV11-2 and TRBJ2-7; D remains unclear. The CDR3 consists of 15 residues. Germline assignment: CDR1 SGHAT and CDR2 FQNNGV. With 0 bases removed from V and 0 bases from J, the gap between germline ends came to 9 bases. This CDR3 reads CASSLDPGISYEQYV. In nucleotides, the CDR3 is TGTGCCAGCAGCTTAGATCCAGGAATCTCCTACGAGCAGTACGTC.

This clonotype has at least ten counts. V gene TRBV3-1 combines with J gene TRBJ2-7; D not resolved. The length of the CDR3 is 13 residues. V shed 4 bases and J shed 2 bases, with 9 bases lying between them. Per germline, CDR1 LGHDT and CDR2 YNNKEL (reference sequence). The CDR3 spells CASSRAGAYEQYF. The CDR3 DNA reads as TGTGCCAGCAGCCGGGCAGGAGCCTACGAGCAGTACTTC.

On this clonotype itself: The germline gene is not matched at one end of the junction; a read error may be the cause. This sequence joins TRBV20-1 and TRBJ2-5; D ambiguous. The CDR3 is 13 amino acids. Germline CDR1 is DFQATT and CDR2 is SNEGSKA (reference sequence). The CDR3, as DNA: TGCAGTGTTAGAGGCACTTTTCAAGAGACCCAGTACTTC. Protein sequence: CSVRGTFQETQYF.

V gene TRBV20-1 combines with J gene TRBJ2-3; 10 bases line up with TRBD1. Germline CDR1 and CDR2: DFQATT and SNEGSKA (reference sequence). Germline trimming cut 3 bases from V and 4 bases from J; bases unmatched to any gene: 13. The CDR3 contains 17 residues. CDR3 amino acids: CSARLPMGQGFPDTQYF. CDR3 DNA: TGCAGTGCTAGGCTACCGATGGGACAGGGGTTCCCAGATACGCAGTATTTT.

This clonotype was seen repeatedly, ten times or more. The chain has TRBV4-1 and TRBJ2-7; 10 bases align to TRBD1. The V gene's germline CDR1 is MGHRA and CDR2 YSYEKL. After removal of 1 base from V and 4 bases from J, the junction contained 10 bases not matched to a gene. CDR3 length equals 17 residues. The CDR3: CASSQGPGQGINYEQYV. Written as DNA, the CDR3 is TGCGCCAGCAGCCAAGGTCCGGGACAGGGGATTAATTACGAGCAGTACGTC.

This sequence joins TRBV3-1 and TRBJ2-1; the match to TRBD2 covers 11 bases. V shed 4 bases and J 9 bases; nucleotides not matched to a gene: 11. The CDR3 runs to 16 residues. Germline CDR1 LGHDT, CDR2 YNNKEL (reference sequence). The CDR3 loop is CASSPLGTSGPSEQFF. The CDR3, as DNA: TGTGCCAGCAGCCCGCTCGGGACTAGCGGCCCTAGTGAGCAGTTCTTC.

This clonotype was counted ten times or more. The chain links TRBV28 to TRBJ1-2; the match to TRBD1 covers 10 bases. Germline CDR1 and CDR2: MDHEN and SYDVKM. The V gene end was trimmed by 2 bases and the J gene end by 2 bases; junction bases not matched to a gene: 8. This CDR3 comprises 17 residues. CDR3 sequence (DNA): TGTGCCAGCAGTTTAAATTCGAGGGGACAGGGGAACTATGGCTACACCTTC. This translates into CASSLNSRGQGNYGYTF.

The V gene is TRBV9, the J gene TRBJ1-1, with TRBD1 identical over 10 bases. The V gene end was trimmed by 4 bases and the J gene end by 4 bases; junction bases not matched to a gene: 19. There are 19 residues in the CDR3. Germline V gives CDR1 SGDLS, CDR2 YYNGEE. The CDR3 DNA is TGTGCCAGCAGCCCCCAAGGGGGGACAGGGGCCTCCCGGGGCACTGAAGCTTTCTTT. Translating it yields CASSPQGGTGASRGTEAFF.

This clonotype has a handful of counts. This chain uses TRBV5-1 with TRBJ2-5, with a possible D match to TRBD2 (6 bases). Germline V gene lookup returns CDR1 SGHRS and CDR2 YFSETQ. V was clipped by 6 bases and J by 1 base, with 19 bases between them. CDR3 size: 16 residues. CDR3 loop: CASTRERAGFQETQYF. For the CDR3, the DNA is TGCGCCAGCACCCGCGAGCGGGCTGGGTTCCAAGAGACCCAGTACTTC.

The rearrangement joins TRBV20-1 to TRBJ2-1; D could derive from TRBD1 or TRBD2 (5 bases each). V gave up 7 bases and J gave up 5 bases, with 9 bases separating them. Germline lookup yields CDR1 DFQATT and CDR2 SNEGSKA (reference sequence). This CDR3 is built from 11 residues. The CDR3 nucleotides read TGCAGTGTTCAGGGAGACAATGAGCAGTTCTTC. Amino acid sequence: CSVQGDNEQFF.